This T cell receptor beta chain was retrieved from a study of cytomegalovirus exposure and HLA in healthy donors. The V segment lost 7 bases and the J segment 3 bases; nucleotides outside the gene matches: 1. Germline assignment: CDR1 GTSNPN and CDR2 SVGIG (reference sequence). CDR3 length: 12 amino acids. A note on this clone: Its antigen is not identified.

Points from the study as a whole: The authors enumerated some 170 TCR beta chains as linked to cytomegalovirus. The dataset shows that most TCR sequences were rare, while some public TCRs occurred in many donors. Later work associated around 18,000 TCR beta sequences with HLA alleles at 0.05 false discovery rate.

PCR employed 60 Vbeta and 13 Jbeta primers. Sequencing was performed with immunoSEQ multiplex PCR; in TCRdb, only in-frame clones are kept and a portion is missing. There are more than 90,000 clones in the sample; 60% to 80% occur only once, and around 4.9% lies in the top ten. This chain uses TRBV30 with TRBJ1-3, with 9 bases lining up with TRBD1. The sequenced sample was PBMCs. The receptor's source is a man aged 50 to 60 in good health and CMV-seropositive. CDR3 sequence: CALGQGGNTIYF. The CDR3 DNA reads TGTGCCTTGGGACAGGGTGGAAACACCATATATTTT.